The T cell receptor beta chain under discussion was sequenced for a study of cytomegalovirus exposure and HLA in healthy donors. Turning to this clone: Its antigen is unknown.

This PCR relied on a set of 60 Vbeta primers and 13 Jbeta primers. Method: immunoSEQ multiplex PCR; TCRdb's copy keeps in-frame clones and lacks some. The table lists fewer than 200,000 clones, around 88% of them singletons. Deletions cut 1 base from V and 1 base from J, with 4 bases between. This CDR3 has 13 amino acids. Germline V gene data show CDR1 as SGHTA and CDR2 as FQGNSA. Study conclusions and caveats: HLA alleles were associated with around 17,000 TCR beta sequences in a later analysis at 0.05 false discovery rate.

This TCR was recovered from a woman aged 30 to 39 in good health and CMV-seronegative. The chain carries TRBV7-2 and TRBJ1-1; D not resolved. The sequenced material came from PBMCs. The CDR3 DNA is TGTGCCAGCAGCTTAGAGAGGAACACTGAAGCTTTCTTT. Protein sequence: CASSLERNTEAFF. Combining the CDR3 with reference TRBV7-2 and TRBJ1-1 gives the whole variable domain GAGVSQSPSNKVTEKGKDVELRCDPISGHTALYWYRQSLGQGLEFLIYFQGNSAPDKSGLPSDRFSAERTGGSVSTLTIQRTQQEDSAVYLCASSLERNTEAFFGQGTRLTVV.